Shown below are 16 T cell receptor beta chains from a single sample sequenced in a study of long-term antiretroviral therapy in people with HIV. Sequencing relied on immunoSEQ assay v3.0, run at survey level. Libraries were prepared by immunoSEQ multiplex PCR; TCRdb keeps only in-frame clonotypes and omits some of them. The sample yields 6,500 to 7,500 clones, 79% seen once. Sample: unsorted PBMCs, taken 1.1 years after starting antiretroviral therapy. These receptors came from a man aged 40-50 years with HIV.

This chain joins TRBV5-6 and TRBJ1-1, with 8 nucleotides matching TRBD1. CDR1 and CDR2 from the germline V gene are SGHDT and YYEEEE. This CDR3 has 16 residues. With V trimmed by 0 bases and J by 3 bases, 7 bases remained unmatched. CDR3 nucleotide sequence: TGTGCCAGCAGCTTGGCCGGCGACAGGGGTTACACTGAAGCTTTCTTT. As protein: CASSLAGDRGYTEAFF.

This chain uses TRBV10-3 with TRBJ2-1, with 11 bases lining up with TRBD2. The V segment lost 2 bases and the J segment 6 bases; nucleotides outside the gene matches: 6. This CDR3 contains 16 residues. Germline values: CDR1 ENHRY, CDR2 SYGVKD. CDR3 DNA: TGTGCCATCAGTGAGACAGTAGCGGGGGGGCTCAATGAGCAGTTCTTC. It specifies CAISETVAGGLNEQFF.

The chain couples TRBV10-3 to TRBJ2-6, with 10 bases aligning to TRBD2. V was clipped by 0 bases and J by 0 bases; unmatched bases: 5. Germline CDR1 is ENHRY and CDR2 is SYGVKD. The CDR3 sequence is 19 residues long. CDR3 amino acids: CAISESGLAGASGANVLTF. The CDR3 DNA follows: TGTGCCATCAGTGAGTCGGGGCTAGCGGGGGCCTCTGGGGCCAACGTCCTGACTTTC.

This clone was picked up a small number of times. For the CDR3, the DNA is TGCGCCAGCAGCCAAGGACGGGTAGCCTACGAGCAGTACTTC. Its protein product is CASSQGRVAYEQYF. V usage is TRBV4-1 and J usage is TRBJ2-7; unclear D gene. Germline V gene lookup returns CDR1 MGHRA and CDR2 YSYEKL. The CDR3 consists of 14 residues. V gave up 1 base and J gave up 2 bases, with 9 bases separating them.

This clone is labeled as large (0.1 to 1%). V usage is TRBV11-2 and J usage is TRBJ2-2; tentatively, D is TRBD1 (5 bases). Trimming removed 1 base from V and 3 bases from J, with 9 bases in between. CDR1 and CDR2 from the germline V gene are SGHAT and FQNNGV. This CDR3 is built from 15 residues. CDR3 nucleotide sequence: TGTGCCAGCAGCTTAGCAGGGTGGGACACCGGGGAGCTGTTTTTT. Protein sequence: CASSLAGWDTGELFF.

The V and J genes are TRBV7-8 and TRBJ2-7; the D is unclear. The CDR3 contains 15 residues. V lost 0 bases and J lost 1, with 10 bases in between. Germline V CDR1 and CDR2: SGHVS, FQNEAQ. CDR3 nucleotide sequence: TGTGCCAGCAGCTTAGCGGAAACGAATTCCTACGAGCAGTACTTC. As protein: CASSLAETNSYEQYF.

The CDR3 sequence: CASSPDSHNQPQHF. CDR3 nucleotides: TGTGCCAGCAGCCCAGACAGCCACAATCAGCCCCAGCATTTT. The genes are TRBV28 and TRBJ1-5, with a tentative D call TRBD1 (5 bases). V lost 6 bases, J lost 3 bases, and 12 bases lay in between. The CDR3 has 14 amino acids. Germline lookup yields CDR1 MDHEN and CDR2 SYDVKM.

The chain links TRBV7-6 to TRBJ1-4, with D possibly TRBD1 on 5 matching bases. V dropped 3 bases and J dropped 11 bases, with 13 bases sitting between them. Germline CDR1 SGHVS, CDR2 FNYEAQ. The CDR3 sequence is 13 residues long. CDR3 in amino acids: CASSFPGEGKLFF. The CDR3 bases are TGTGCCAGCAGCTTCCCCGGGGAGGGGAAACTGTTTTTT.

This clone has a handful of counts. This chain joins TRBV15 and TRBJ2-2; the D gene is possibly TRBD2 (5 bases). CDR3 size: 14 residues. Per germline, CDR1 LNHNV and CDR2 YYDKDF (reference sequence). The V end was cut by 2 bases, the J end by 3 bases, with 7 bases between. CDR3: CATSRLLDTGELFF. The CDR3 DNA sequence: TGTGCCACCAGCAGATTACTAGACACCGGGGAGCTGTTTTTT.

The chain uses TRBV27 and TRBJ2-3, with D uncertain. Looked up from germline, CDR1 is MNHEY and CDR2 is SMNVEV (reference sequence). V was clipped by 2 bases and J by 2 bases, with 11 bases between them. This CDR3 is 15 amino acids long. CDR3 sequence: CASSLLPPPTDTQYF. Here the CDR3 DNA reads TGTGCCAGCAGTTTACTTCCTCCCCCCACAGATACGCAGTATTTT.

This clone was counted only a few times. V usage is TRBV19 and J usage is TRBJ2-7; D unresolved. Germline V gene sequence: CDR1 LNHDA, CDR2 SQIVND (reference sequence). This CDR3 has 14 amino acids. Trimming stripped 5 bases from V and 2 bases from J, with 13 bases between. DNA for the CDR3: TGTGCCAGTAGTCCAGGCCCGACGGCCTACGAGCAGTACTTC. Protein sequence: CASSPGPTAYEQYF.

This chain uses TRBV27 with TRBJ1-6; D gene ambiguous. Germline CDR1 reads MNHEY; CDR2 reads SMNVEV (reference sequence). This CDR3 region has 13 residues. V was clipped by 5 bases and J by 0 bases, with 2 bases between them. The CDR3 nucleotides are TGTGCCAGCAGTCCCTCCTATAATTCACCCCTCCACTTT. Translation gives CASSPSYNSPLHF.

This chain connects TRBV2 to TRBJ1-2; 7 bases map to TRBD1. Germline loops: CDR1 SNHLY, CDR2 FYNNEI. The J segment lost 5 bases and the V segment lost 3 bases, leaving 12 bases of the junction unmatched. This CDR3 spans 16 amino acids. CDR3 bases: TGTGCCAGCAGTGACCTTAGAGGGCAGGGGGGGTATGGCTACACCTTC. This gives the protein CASSDLRGQGGYGYTF.

This clone occurred once. The chain combines TRBV6-5 with TRBJ1-5; D gene uncertain. V was pared by 0 bases and J by 5 bases, with 5 bases between. The CDR3 sequence is 13 residues long. The germline V gene encodes CDR1 MNHEY and CDR2 SVGAGI. CDR3 sequence: CASSYSADQPQHF. The CDR3 nucleotides read TGTGCCAGCAGTTACTCGGCGGATCAGCCCCAGCATTTT.

V usage is TRBV9 and J usage is TRBJ2-2, with TRBD2 matching over 7 bases. Germline CDR1 SGDLS, CDR2 YYNGEE. The CDR3 has 17 amino acids. V shed 4 bases, J shed 0 bases, and the junction held 9 bases outside the gene matches. The CDR3 region has the DNA TGTGCCAGCAGCCCAGGACTTGCGGGGGCGAACACCGGGGAGCTGTTTTTT. Encoded protein: CASSPGLAGANTGELFF.

The chain carries TRBV6-1 and TRBJ1-3; 7 bases agree with TRBD1. CDR3 length: 17 residues. Germline values: CDR1 MNHNS, CDR2 SASEGT. With 1 base clipped from V and 0 bases from J, the junction kept 6 bases outside the gene matches. This CDR3 is CASSEGGTVFSGNTIYF. The CDR3 coding sequence is TGTGCCAGCAGTGAAGGTGGGACAGTCTTCTCTGGAAACACCATATATTTT.